Given below is one TCR beta chain in context. The antigen is unknown. The CDR3 sequence is 13 residues long. Germline CDR1 and CDR2: SGDLS and YYNGEE. TCRdb called the multiplex PCR reads again in MiXCR, with one record for every CDR3 protein. The repertoire includes about 94,000 distinct CDR3 sequences, 25% to 35% of them detected once, and 8.1% sits in the top ten. The sample is drawn from a study of breast tumors, draining lymph nodes, adjacent tissues. The study's findings and limits: Data only fit, rather than demonstrated, lymph node origin of most tumor T cells. Tumor repertoires ranked between lymph nodes and nontumor tissue in diversity, with V and J gene preferences. Luminal-like breast cancer showed significantly higher tumor–nontumor repertoire similarity than basal-like. The data were judged consistent with most tumor T cells coming from lymph node and expanding in tumor.

Axillary draining lymph nodes of breast cancer patients supplied the node samples. This clonotype was sampled from a female donor with breast cancer. Some clones in this sample may be carry-over from other donors' samples. This chain joins TRBV9 and TRBJ2-7; TRBD2 might be the D (5 bases). The J call may be wrong; the DNA end is better matched by TRBJ2-1. The sequenced material came from axillary lymph node tissue. The CDR3 loop is CASSTGGYYEQFF. CDR3 nucleotide sequence: TGTGCCAGCAGCACGGGCGGGTATTACGAGCAGTTCTTC.